This TCR beta chain was recovered during a study of cytomegalovirus exposure and HLA in healthy donors. Primers for the PCR totalled 60 Vbeta and 13 Jbeta. Sequenced by immunoSEQ multiplex PCR; TCRdb stores in-frame clones only, minus some. This sample contains 90,000 to 130,000 clones. From germline, CDR1 is SGHDT and CDR2 YYEEEE. The CDR3 consists of 17 residues. V lost 2 bases, J lost 4 bases, and 13 bases stayed unmatched. Concerning this clone itself: Antigen: not known.

Study conclusions and caveats: As a later analysis showed, a missense DCLRE1C variant was linked to trimming of TCR beta V- and J-genes. Follow-up analysis seemed to connect common viral pathogens with several of the most significant clusters identified.

The receptor's source is a man under 40 in good health and CMV-seronegative. The sample was PBMCs. This chain links TRBV5-6 with TRBJ1-2; TRBD1 matches at 8 bases. The CDR3 nucleotides read TGTGCCAGCAGCTTCAGGGGGCAGGTCTTACTATCCTATGGCTACACCTTC. This sequence encodes CASSFRGQVLLSYGYTF.